The 28 T cell receptor beta chains listed next were all sequenced from one sample in a study of blood T cell repertoires in COVID-19. Measured with immunoSEQ multiplex PCR; TCRdb has only the in-frame clones, and not every one. The sample yields around 260,000 clones, about 89% seen once. What was sequenced was peripheral blood. The receptors come from a woman in her twenties or thirties with COVID-19, enrolled during active disease.

This clone appeared a single time. The V call is TRBV5-1, the J call TRBJ1-2; weak D call: TRBD1 (6 bases). The CDR3 length is 13 residues. Germline V CDR1 and CDR2: SGHRS, YFSETQ. Trimming left V 0 bases short and J 8 bases short, with 11 bases between. The CDR3 region has the DNA TGCGCCAGCAGCTTGGCAGGGGCGGGCGGCTACACCTTC. Translating gives CASSLAGAGGYTF.

The chain recombines TRBV7-9 with TRBJ1-3, with D perhaps matching TRBD1 (5 bases). V was clipped by 7 bases and J by 9 bases, with 13 bases between them. The germline CDR1 and CDR2 sequences are SEHNR and FQNEAQ (reference sequence). The CDR3 length is 12 residues. CDR3 sequence reads: CASMVRGGTIYF. The CDR3 DNA sequence: TGTGCCAGCATGGTGAGGGGAGGCACCATATATTTT.

This clone is a singleton in its sample. This chain uses TRBV7-3 with TRBJ2-3, with 7 nucleotides matching TRBD1. The CDR3 contains 15 residues. Looked up from germline, CDR1 is SGHTA and CDR2 is FQGTGA. With 5 bases clipped from V and 3 bases from J, the junction kept 8 bases outside the gene matches. The CDR3 loop reads CASSLRGLDTDTQYF. CDR3 in DNA: TGTGCCAGCAGCCTAAGGGGGCTAGATACAGATACGCAGTATTTT.

The chain carries TRBV11-2 and TRBJ2-3; the D gene is possibly TRBD2 (5 bases). Per the germline V gene, CDR1 is SGHAT and CDR2 is FQNNGV. V lost 1 base, J lost 7 bases, and 12 bases lay in between. The CDR3 loop spans 14 amino acids. CDR3 DNA sequence: TGTGCCAGCAGCTTAGTACTCCTCGGGAATACGCAGTATTTT. Translated: CASSLVLLGNTQYF.

This chain connects TRBV6-5 to TRBJ1-1, with D maybe TRBD1 (6 bases). The V gene's germline CDR1 is MNHEY and CDR2 SVGAGI. This CDR3 has 13 residues. Trimming shortened V by 9 bases and J by 3 bases, and 14 bases separated the two germline ends. CDR3: CASKRGQDTEAFF. Written as DNA, the CDR3 is TGTGCCAGTAAACGGGGACAAGACACTGAAGCTTTCTTT.

This clone has a single count. The gene calls are TRBV5-1 and TRBJ1-2, with TRBD1 matching over 7 bases. V lost 4 bases to trimming and J lost 0 bases; unmatched junction nucleotides: 3. CDR3 size: 14 residues. CDR1 is SGHRS and CDR2 is YFSETQ in the germline V gene. CDR3 nucleotide sequence: TGCGCCAGCAGCCCGGGACAGACTAACTATGGCTACACCTTC. It yields the protein CASSPGQTNYGYTF. Variable domain in full (rest from reference TRBV5-1 and TRBJ1-2): KAGVTQTPRYLIKTRGQQVTLSCSPISGHRSVSWYQQTPGQGLQFLFEYFSETQRNKGNFPGRFSGRQFSNSRSEMNVSTLELGDSALYLCASSPGQTNYGYTFGSGTRLTVV.

The table lists this clone with a count of one. The rearrangement uses TRBV5-6 and TRBJ1-2, with 9 bases fitting TRBD1. The CDR3 spans 15 residues. The germline CDR1 and CDR2 sequences are SGHDT and YYEEEE. With V trimmed by 4 bases and J by 2 bases, 6 bases remained unmatched. The CDR3 DNA reads TGTGCCAGCAGCCCTGGGACAGGGAAGAACTATGGCTACACCTTC. Translation gives CASSPGTGKNYGYTF.

This chain uses TRBV5-6 with TRBJ1-1; possible D gene TRBD1, 6 bases. V was shortened by 4 bases and J by 0 bases, with 13 bases between the two germline ends. The CDR3 is made up of 15 amino acids. Germline CDR1 is SGHDT and CDR2 is YYEEEE. Here the CDR3 reads CASSPRTVMNTEAFF. CDR3 DNA: TGTGCCAGCAGCCCTAGGACAGTCATGAACACTGAAGCTTTCTTT.

The chain carries TRBV7-2 and TRBJ2-3; TRBD2 agrees at 11 bases. This CDR3 contains 16 residues. Germline-derived CDR1 and CDR2 are SGHTA and FQGNSA. V lost 5 bases to trimming and J lost 1 base; unmatched junction nucleotides: 5. DNA of the CDR3: TGTGCCAGCAGCCCCAGACTAGCGGGACGCACAGATACGCAGTATTTT. Its translation is CASSPRLAGRTDTQYF.

This sequence joins TRBV28 and TRBJ1-5; D is ambiguous. The CDR3 covers 18 residues. The V end lost 3 bases, the J end lost 3 bases, and 21 bases lay between the germline ends. Germline V gives CDR1 MDHEN, CDR2 SYDVKM. In DNA form, the CDR3 reads TGTGCCAGCAGTTTCGATATTGGTGGAGTCGAGTTCAATCAGCCCCAGCATTTT. This sequence encodes CASSFDIGGVEFNQPQHF.

The chain couples TRBV18 to TRBJ2-5; TRBD2 is a possible D gene (6 bases). The CDR3 covers 13 residues. The V gene lost 3 bases and the J gene lost 2 bases, with 7 bases spanning the gap. Germline-derived CDR1 and CDR2 are KGHSH and LQKENI. CDR3 coding DNA: TGTGCCAGCTCACCGGGGAGGCAAGAGACCCAGTACTTC. This sequence encodes CASSPGRQETQYF.

The genes are TRBV14 and TRBJ1-3, with 11 nucleotides matching TRBD1. Per the germline V gene, CDR1 is SGHDN and CDR2 is FVKESK. After removal of 6 bases from V and 2 bases from J, the junction contained 3 bases not matched to a gene. This CDR3 spans 15 amino acids. This CDR3 is CASSPGQGAGNTIYF. CDR3 nucleotide sequence: TGTGCCAGCAGTCCGGGACAGGGGGCTGGAAACACCATATATTTT.

This chain joins TRBV6-4 and TRBJ2-7; 8 nucleotides match TRBD2. Germline loops: CDR1 MRHNA, CDR2 SNTAGT. This CDR3 spans 12 amino acids. V lost 10 bases to trimming and J lost 4 bases; unmatched junction nucleotides: 6. The CDR3 region is CAILSGEYEQYF. The DNA for the CDR3 is TGTGCCATCCTTAGCGGGGAGTACGAGCAGTACTTC.

V gene TRBV19 combines with J gene TRBJ2-2; 8 nucleotides align to TRBD1. The CDR3 extends over 16 amino acids. Germline V gene lookup returns CDR1 LNHDA and CDR2 SQIVND (reference sequence). V dropped 6 bases and J dropped 5; count of bases not matched to a gene: 11. This chain's CDR3 is CASRSSRTGQTGELFF. The CDR3 bases are TGTGCCAGTAGATCAAGTCGGACAGGGCAAACCGGGGAGCTGTTTTTT.

J is TRBJ1-1 and V is TRBV6-5, with D perhaps TRBD1 (6 bases). The CDR3 is 15 amino acids. Germline CDR1 and CDR2: MNHEY and SVGAGI. Trimming cost V 2 bases and J 3 bases, with 13 bases left between them. DNA for the CDR3: TGTGCCAGCAGTTACGGGGGGGCAGAGGACACTGAAGCTTTCTTT. Translated: CASSYGGAEDTEAFF.

This clone showed up just once. The chain couples TRBV7-6 to TRBJ2-7; 9 nucleotides agree with TRBD2. In germline, CDR1 is SGHVS, CDR2 FNYEAQ. V gave up 6 bases and J gave up 2 bases; unmatched junction bases: 8. CDR3 length equals 15 residues. The CDR3, as DNA: TGTGCCAGCAGTCTAACTAGCGGGTGGGCCTACGAGCAGTACTTC. Residues: CASSLTSGWAYEQYF. Filled out from reference TRBV7-6 and TRBJ2-7, the complete variable domain reads GAGVSQSPRYKVTKRGQDVALRCDPISGHVSLYWYRQALGQGPEFLTYFNYEAQQDKSGLPNDRFSAERPEGSISTLTIQRTEQRDSAMYRCASSLTSGWAYEQYFGPGTRLTVT.

V usage is TRBV15 and J usage is TRBJ1-6; 8 bases agree with TRBD1. Looked up from germline, CDR1 is LNHNV and CDR2 is YYDKDF (reference sequence). V shed 6 bases, J shed 12 bases, and the junction held 10 bases outside the gene matches. This CDR3 has 14 residues. The CDR3 sequence: CATSRDQTGGPLHF. DNA of the CDR3: TGTGCCACCAGTAGGGATCAAACAGGGGGACCCCTCCACTTT. The whole variable domain, filled in from reference TRBV15 and TRBJ1-6, reads DAMVIQNPRYQVTQFGKPVTLSCSQTLNHNVMYWYQQKSSQAPKLLFHYYDKDFNNEADTPDNFQSRRPNTSFCFLDIRSPGLGDTAMYLCATSRDQTGGPLHFGNGTRLTVT.

The chain recombines TRBV6-5 with TRBJ1-5, with TRBD1 as a possible D gene (6 bases). V was cut by 2 bases and J by 7 bases, with 15 bases left in between. This CDR3 contains 15 residues. Germline V CDR1 and CDR2: MNHEY, SVGAGI. The DNA of the CDR3 is TGTGCCAGCAGTTACACACAGGGTTCGGGGCAGCCCCAGCATTTT. Translated: CASSYTQGSGQPQHF.

This clone was seen just once. DNA of the CDR3: TGCGCCAGCAGCCAAGAACGGGACACCTCTGGAAACACCATATATTTT. Its translation: CASSQERDTSGNTIYF. This chain connects TRBV4-1 to TRBJ1-3; D might be TRBD1 (6 bases). The CDR3 consists of 16 residues. Per germline, CDR1 MGHRA and CDR2 YSYEKL. Trimming removed 0 bases at V and 0 bases at J, with 9 bases between.

This sequence joins TRBV7-9 and TRBJ2-3; no clear D. The V gene's germline CDR1 is SEHNR and CDR2 FQNEAQ (reference sequence). The V end was cut by 3 bases, the J end by 6 bases, with 7 bases between. This CDR3 region has 12 residues. This CDR3 is CASSLGADTQYF. CDR3 bases: TGTGCCAGCAGCTTGGGCGCGGATACGCAGTATTTT.

This clone occurred once. The V and J genes are TRBV28 and TRBJ1-3; no definite D call. Trimming shortened V by 5 bases and J by 8 bases, and 16 bases separated the two germline ends. Germline V CDR1 and CDR2: MDHEN, SYDVKM. The CDR3 runs 14 residues. CDR3 DNA sequence: TGTGCCAGCAGTCCCTTACGAACCAGGCACACCATATATTTT. This gives the protein CASSPLRTRHTIYF. Complete variable domain (other parts from reference TRBV28 and TRBJ1-3): DVKVTQSSRYLVKRTGEKVFLECVQDMDHENMFWYRQDPGLGLRLIYFSYDVKMKEKGDIPEGYSVSREKKERFSLILESASTNQTSMYLCASSPLRTRHTIYFGEGSWLTVV.

The chain combines TRBV6-5 with TRBJ1-2, with D tentatively TRBD1 (5 bases). Germline-derived CDR1 and CDR2 are MNHEY and SVGAGI. CDR3 length: 15 residues. V was cut by 9 bases and J by 0 bases, with 17 bases left in between. Written as DNA, the CDR3 is TGTGCCAGTCACCCTCTGGGGCCTACTAACTATGGCTACACCTTC. Its translation: CASHPLGPTNYGYTF.

The chain is built from TRBV7-6 and TRBJ2-7, with D maybe TRBD1 (6 bases). The V end lost 5 bases, the J end lost 6 bases, and 14 bases lay between the germline ends. This CDR3 has 13 amino acids. From germline, CDR1 is SGHVS and CDR2 FNYEAQ. CDR3 sequence reads: CASSPVRGGEQYF. The CDR3 nucleotides read TGTGCCAGCAGCCCGGTTCGAGGGGGCGAGCAGTACTTC.

The V call is TRBV29-1, the J call TRBJ2-1, with 8 bases aligning to TRBD2. J lost 8 bases, V lost 5 bases, and 11 bases had no gene match. Germline loops: CDR1 SQVTM, CDR2 ANQGSEA. This CDR3 is built from 14 residues. The CDR3 DNA sequence: TGCAGCGTTCATAGCGGGACCCCGACGGATGAGCAGTTCTTC. It specifies CSVHSGTPTDEQFF.

The rearrangement links TRBV28 to TRBJ1-3; D is possibly TRBD1 (6 bases). V dropped 6 bases and J dropped 0 bases, with 21 bases sitting between them. Germline CDR1 is MDHEN and CDR2 is SYDVKM. This CDR3 spans 18 amino acids. CDR3 nucleotide sequence: TGTGCCAGCAGCCTCCCCCGGGACATTGCGGCCTCTGGAAACACCATATATTTT. As protein: CASSLPRDIAASGNTIYF. The variable domain in full, with the rest retrieved from reference TRBV28 and TRBJ1-3, is DVKVTQSSRYLVKRTGEKVFLECVQDMDHENMFWYRQDPGLGLRLIYFSYDVKMKEKGDIPEGYSVSREKKERFSLILESASTNQTSMYLCASSLPRDIAASGNTIYFGEGSWLTVV.

The chain joins TRBV2 to TRBJ1-5; TRBD1 matches 8 bases. CDR1 SNHLY and CDR2 FYNNEI come from the germline V gene. The CDR3 has 14 residues. V lost 9 bases and J lost 4; bases outside the gene matches: 8. The CDR3: CASVQGGLNQPQHF. CDR3 nucleotides: TGTGCCAGTGTACAGGGGGGGTTGAATCAGCCCCAGCATTTT.

This chain connects TRBV5-1 to TRBJ2-7; D unclear. The V gene lost 0 bases and the J gene lost 2 bases, with 6 bases spanning the gap. This CDR3 comprises 13 residues. Germline V gene sequence: CDR1 SGHRS, CDR2 YFSETQ. The chain's CDR3 is CASSLERAYEQYF. CDR3 bases: TGCGCCAGCAGCTTGGAACGGGCCTACGAGCAGTACTTC.

This clone has more than one count but fewer than ten. This chain links TRBV9 with TRBJ1-1; 9 nucleotides agree with TRBD1. With 10 bases clipped from V and 2 bases from J, the junction kept 6 bases outside the gene matches. Germline CDR1 and CDR2: SGDLS and YYNGEE. This CDR3 region has 13 residues. The CDR3 nucleotides read TGTGCCGGGGGGACAGGGCCTAACACTGAAGCTTTCTTT. It yields the protein CAGGTGPNTEAFF.